The TCR beta chain described here comes from a study of early T cells in non-severe SARS-CoV-2 infection. Study summary: Sequencing input comprised bulk RNA from unsorted whole blood; chain pairing was not available.

General study findings and limits: Lookups in VDJdb leaned toward anti-spike CD8 responses and missed private and CD4 specificities.

V lost 3 bases, J lost 7 bases, and 13 bases stayed unmatched. Germline lookup yields CDR1 MGHRA and CDR2 YSYEKL. The CDR3 is made up of 17 amino acids. Individual cDNA molecules were tagged with unique molecular identifiers. TCRdb re-derived calls from the 5' RACE reads in MiXCR, one entry per CDR3 protein. The repertoire consists of 75,000 or so distinct CDR3 sequences, with around 15% occurring once and the leading ten covering around 9.9%. With regard to this clonotype: The target antigen is unknown.

The chain couples TRBV4-1 to TRBJ2-2; 8 bases align to TRBD1. Sequenced: whole blood. This TCR was sampled from an adult who was a healthcare worker with PCR-confirmed SARS-CoV-2 infection or an uninfected control (not recorded which). CDR3 coding DNA: TGCGCCAGCAGCCACCACGGACAGGGTGAGGCGAACGGGGAGCTGTTTTTT. Translated: CASSHHGQGEANGELFF.